This T cell receptor beta chain stems from a study of T cells in Graves' hyperthyroidism and ophthalmopathy. Authors of the study amplified TCR beta CDR3 regions from RNA transcripts. Researchers ran a first-round RT-PCR on the TCR CDR3 using the HTBI primer set. In TCRdb, the multiplex PCR reads were re-called with MiXCR into one record per CDR3 protein. The sample includes fewer than 900,000 distinct CDR3 sequences, approximately 19% of them seen just once. Whole-study results and caveats: The blood repertoire included most of the expanded thyroid clonotypes above 0.001. Researchers report that a 13 V-J model separated ophthalmopathy from stable hyperthyroidism.

This clonotype has only a few counts. Its target is not known. The CDR3 runs 14 residues. Germline V CDR1 and CDR2: PRHDT, FYEKMQ (reference sequence). The V end was cut by 2 bases, the J end by 2 bases, with 7 bases between. The clonotype comes from a woman aged 50 to 65 with Graves' hyperthyroidism that later progressed to Graves' ophthalmopathy. Sequenced sample: blood. The genes are TRBV13 and TRBJ1-5; D call uncertain. CDR3 loop: CASSLQEGNQPQHF. CDR3 in DNA: TGTGCCAGCAGCTTACAGGAAGGCAATCAGCCCCAGCATTTT. Variable domain in full (rest from reference TRBV13 and TRBJ1-5): AAGVIQSPRHLIKEKRETATLKCYPIPRHDTVYWYQQGPGQDPQFLISFYEKMQSDKGSIPDRFSAQQFSDYHSELNMSSLELGDSALYFCASSLQEGNQPQHFGDGTRLSIL.